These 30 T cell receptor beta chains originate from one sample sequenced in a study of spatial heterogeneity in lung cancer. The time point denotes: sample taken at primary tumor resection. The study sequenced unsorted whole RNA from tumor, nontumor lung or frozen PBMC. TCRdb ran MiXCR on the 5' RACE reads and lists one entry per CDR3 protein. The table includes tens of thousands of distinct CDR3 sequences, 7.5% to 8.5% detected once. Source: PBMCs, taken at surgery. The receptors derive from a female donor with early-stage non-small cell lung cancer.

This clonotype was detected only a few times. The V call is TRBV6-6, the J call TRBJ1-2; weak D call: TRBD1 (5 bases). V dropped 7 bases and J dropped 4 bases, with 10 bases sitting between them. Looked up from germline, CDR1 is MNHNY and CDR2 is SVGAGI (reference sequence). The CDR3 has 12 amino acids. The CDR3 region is CASNRSIYGYTF. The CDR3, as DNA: TGTGCCAGCAACAGGTCGATCTATGGCTACACCTTC.

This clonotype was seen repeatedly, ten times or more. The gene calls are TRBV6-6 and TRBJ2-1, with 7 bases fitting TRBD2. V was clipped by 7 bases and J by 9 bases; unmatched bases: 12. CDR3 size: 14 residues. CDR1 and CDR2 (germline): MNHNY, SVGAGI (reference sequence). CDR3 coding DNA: TGTGCCAGCACGCAGGTCGGCGGGAGTGTTGAGCAGTTCTTC. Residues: CASTQVGGSVEQFF.

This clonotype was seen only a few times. The CDR3 bases are TGTGCCAGCAGCCCGGAGGAGTTCCGGTCCTACGAGCAGTACGTC. Protein sequence: CASSPEEFRSYEQYV. The chain has TRBV13 and TRBJ2-7; perhaps TRBD2 as D (5 bases). This CDR3 contains 15 residues. Per the germline V gene, CDR1 is PRHDT and CDR2 is FYEKMQ (reference sequence). The V gene lost 5 bases and the J gene lost 1 base, with 15 bases spanning the gap.

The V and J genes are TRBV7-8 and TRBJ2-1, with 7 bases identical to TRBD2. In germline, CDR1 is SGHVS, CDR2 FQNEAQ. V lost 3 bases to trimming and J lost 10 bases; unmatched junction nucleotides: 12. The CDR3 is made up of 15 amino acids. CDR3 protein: CASSLDLGRAREQFF. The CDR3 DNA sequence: TGTGCCAGCAGCTTGGACTTGGGGAGGGCCCGGGAGCAGTTCTTC.

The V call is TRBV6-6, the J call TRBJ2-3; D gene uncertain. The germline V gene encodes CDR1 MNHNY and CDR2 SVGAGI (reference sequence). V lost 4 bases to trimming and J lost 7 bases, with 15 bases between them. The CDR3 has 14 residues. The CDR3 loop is CASSSDRSRNTQYF. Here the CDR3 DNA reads TGTGCCAGCAGTTCCGACCGGTCGAGAAATACGCAGTATTTT.

CDR3 in DNA: TGTGCCAGCAGTTACAGGGCGATTAATTCACCCCTCCACTTT. This sequence encodes CASSYRAINSPLHF. The chain links TRBV6-5 to TRBJ1-6; D remains ambiguous. V gave up 2 bases and J gave up 6 bases, with 8 bases separating them. This CDR3 region has 14 residues. Germline lookup yields CDR1 MNHEY and CDR2 SVGAGI.

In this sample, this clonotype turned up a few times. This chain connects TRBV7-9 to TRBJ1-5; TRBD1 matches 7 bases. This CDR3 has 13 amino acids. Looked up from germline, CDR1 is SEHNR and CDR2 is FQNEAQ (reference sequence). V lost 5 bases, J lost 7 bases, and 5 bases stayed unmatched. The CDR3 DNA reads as TGTGCCAGCAGCACGACAGGGCAGCAGCCCCAGCATTTT. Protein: CASSTTGQQPQHF.

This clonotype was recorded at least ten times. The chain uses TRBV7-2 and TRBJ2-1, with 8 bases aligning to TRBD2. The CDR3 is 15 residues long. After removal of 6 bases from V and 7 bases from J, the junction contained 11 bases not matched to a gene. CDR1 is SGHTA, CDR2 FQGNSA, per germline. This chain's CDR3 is CASRGGLGFTNEQFF. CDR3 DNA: TGTGCCAGCAGGGGGGGACTAGGTTTTACAAATGAGCAGTTCTTC.

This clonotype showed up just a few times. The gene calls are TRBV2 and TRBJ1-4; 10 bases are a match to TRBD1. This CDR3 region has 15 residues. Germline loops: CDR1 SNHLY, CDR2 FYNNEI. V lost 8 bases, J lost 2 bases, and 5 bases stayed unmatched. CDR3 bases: TGTGCCAGCGCTGACAGGGGGCGGACTAATGAAAAACTGTTTTTT. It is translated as CASADRGRTNEKLFF.

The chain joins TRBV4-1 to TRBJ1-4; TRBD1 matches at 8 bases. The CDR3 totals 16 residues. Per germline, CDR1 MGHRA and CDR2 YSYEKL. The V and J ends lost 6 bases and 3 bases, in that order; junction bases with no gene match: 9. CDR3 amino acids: CASRRQGRLANEKLFF. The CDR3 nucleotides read TGCGCCAGCAGACGACAGGGGCGTCTTGCTAATGAAAAACTGTTTTTT.

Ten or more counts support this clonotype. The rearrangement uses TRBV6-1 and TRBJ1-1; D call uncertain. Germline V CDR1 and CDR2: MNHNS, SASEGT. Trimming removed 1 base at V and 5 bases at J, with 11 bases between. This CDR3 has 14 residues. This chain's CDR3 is CASSEVSSETEAFF. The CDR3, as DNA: TGTGCCAGCAGTGAAGTGTCTTCCGAGACTGAAGCTTTCTTT.

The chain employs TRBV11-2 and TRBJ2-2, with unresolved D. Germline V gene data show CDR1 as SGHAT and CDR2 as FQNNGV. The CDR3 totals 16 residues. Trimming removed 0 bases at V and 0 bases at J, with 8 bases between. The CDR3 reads CASSLEAGSNTGELFF. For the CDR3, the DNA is TGTGCCAGCAGCTTAGAGGCAGGTTCGAACACCGGGGAGCTGTTTTTT.

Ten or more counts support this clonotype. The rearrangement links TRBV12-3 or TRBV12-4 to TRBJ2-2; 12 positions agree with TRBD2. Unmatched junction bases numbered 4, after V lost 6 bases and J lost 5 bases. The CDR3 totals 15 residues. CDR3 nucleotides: TGTGCCAGCAGCACCGGGACTAGCGGGACCGGGGAGCTGTTTTTT. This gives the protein CASSTGTSGTGELFF.

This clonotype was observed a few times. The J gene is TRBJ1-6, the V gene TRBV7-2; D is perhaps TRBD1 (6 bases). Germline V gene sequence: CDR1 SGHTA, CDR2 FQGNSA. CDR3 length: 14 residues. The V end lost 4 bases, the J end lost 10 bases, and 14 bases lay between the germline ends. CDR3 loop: CASSWDTSQSPLHF. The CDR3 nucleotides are TGTGCCAGCAGCTGGGACACCTCCCAATCACCCCTCCACTTT.

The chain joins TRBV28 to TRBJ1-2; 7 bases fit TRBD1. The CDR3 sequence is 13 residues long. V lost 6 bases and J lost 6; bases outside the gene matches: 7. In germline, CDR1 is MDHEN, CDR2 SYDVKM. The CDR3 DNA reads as TGTGCCAGCAGGTACAGGGGCGCCGATGGCTACACCTTC. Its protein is CASRYRGADGYTF.

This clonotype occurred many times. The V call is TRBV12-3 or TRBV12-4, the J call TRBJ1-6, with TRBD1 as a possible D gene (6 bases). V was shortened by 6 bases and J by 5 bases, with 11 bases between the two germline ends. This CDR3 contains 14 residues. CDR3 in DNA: TGTGCCAGCAGCCTAAGACAGGATAATTCACCCCTCCACTTT. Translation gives CASSLRQDNSPLHF.

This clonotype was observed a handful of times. The CDR3 is CASSWRQGGDQPQHF. For the CDR3, the DNA is TGTGCCAGCAGTTGGCGACAGGGGGGGGATCAGCCCCAGCATTTT. The chain employs TRBV6-6 and TRBJ1-5, with 9 bases that match TRBD1. The germline V gene encodes CDR1 MNHNY and CDR2 SVGAGI (reference sequence). The CDR3 is 15 residues long. V gave up 4 bases and J gave up 5 bases; unmatched junction bases: 6.

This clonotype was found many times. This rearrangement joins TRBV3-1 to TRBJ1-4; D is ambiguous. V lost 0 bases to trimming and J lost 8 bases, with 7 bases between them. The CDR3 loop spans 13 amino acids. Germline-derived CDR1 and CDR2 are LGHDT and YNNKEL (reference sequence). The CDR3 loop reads CASSQDLREKLFF. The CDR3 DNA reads TGTGCCAGCAGCCAAGACCTAAGAGAAAAACTGTTTTTT.

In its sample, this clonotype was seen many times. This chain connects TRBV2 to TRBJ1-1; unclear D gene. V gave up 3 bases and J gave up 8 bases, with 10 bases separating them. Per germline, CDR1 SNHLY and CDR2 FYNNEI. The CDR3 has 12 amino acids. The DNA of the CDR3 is TGTGCCAGCAGTGACACTCCGACAGAAGCTTTCTTT. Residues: CASSDTPTEAFF.

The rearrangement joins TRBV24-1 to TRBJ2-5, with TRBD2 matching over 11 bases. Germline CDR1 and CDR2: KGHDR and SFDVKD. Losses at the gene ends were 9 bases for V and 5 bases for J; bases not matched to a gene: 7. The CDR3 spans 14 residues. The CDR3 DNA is TGTGCCACCTCACATAGCGGGAGGGGTGAGACCCAGTACTTC. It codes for CATSHSGRGETQYF.

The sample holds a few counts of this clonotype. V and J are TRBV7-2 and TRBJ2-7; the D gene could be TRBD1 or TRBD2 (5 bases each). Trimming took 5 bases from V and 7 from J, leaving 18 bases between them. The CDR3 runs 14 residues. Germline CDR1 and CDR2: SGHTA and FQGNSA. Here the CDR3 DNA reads TGTGCCAGCAGCCTAGAGGGACCCGCGGGTGAGCAGTACGTC. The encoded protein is CASSLEGPAGEQYV.

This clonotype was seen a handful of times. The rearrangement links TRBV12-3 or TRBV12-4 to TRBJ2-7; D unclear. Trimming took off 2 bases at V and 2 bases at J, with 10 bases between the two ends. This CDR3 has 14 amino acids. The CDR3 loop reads CASSLSGGTYEQYF. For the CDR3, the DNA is TGTGCCAGCAGTTTATCTGGCGGAACCTACGAGCAGTACTTC.

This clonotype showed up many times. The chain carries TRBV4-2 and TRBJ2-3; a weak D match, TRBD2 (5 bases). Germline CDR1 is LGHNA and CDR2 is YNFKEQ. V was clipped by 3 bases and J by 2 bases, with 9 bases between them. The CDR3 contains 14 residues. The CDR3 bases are TGTGCCAGCAGCCAGAGCGGACCCACAGATACGCAGTATTTT. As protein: CASSQSGPTDTQYF.

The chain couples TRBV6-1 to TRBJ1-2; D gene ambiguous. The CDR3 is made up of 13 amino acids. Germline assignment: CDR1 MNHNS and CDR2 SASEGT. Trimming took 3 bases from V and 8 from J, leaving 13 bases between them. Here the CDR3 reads CASSEVSEIGYTF. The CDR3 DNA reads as TGTGCCAGCAGTGAGGTCAGCGAGATCGGCTACACCTTC.

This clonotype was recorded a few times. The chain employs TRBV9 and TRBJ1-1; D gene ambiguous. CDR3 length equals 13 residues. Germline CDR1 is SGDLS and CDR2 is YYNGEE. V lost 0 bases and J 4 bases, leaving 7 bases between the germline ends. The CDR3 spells CASSVEPGTEAFF. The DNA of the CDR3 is TGTGCCAGCAGCGTAGAACCGGGCACTGAAGCTTTCTTT.

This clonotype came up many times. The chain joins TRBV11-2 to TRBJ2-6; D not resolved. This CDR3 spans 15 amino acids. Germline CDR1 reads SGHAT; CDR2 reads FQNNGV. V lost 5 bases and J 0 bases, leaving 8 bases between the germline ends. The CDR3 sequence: CASSTSLSGANVLTF. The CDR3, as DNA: TGTGCCAGCAGCACCAGCCTCTCTGGGGCCAACGTCCTGACTTTC.

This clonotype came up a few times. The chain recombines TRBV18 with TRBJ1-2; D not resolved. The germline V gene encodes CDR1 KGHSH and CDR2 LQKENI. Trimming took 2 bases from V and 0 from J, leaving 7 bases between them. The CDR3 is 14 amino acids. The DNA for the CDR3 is TGTGCCAGCTCACCAGCTCCCACTAACTATGGCTACACCTTC. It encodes CASSPAPTNYGYTF. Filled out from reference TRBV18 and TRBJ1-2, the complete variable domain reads NAGVMQNPRHLVRRRGQEARLRCSPMKGHSHVYWYRQLPEEGLKFMVYLQKENIIDESGMPKERFSAEFPKEGPSILRIQQVVRGDSAAYFCASSPAPTNYGYTFGSGTRLTVV.

The DNA for the CDR3 is TGTGCCAGCAGTTACTACAAGGGTACTGAAGCTTTCTTT. Its protein is CASSYYKGTEAFF. This chain links TRBV6-5 with TRBJ1-1, with D hard to call. CDR3 length: 13 residues. V lost 1 base, J lost 5 bases, and 8 bases lay in between. The V gene's germline CDR1 is MNHEY and CDR2 SVGAGI.

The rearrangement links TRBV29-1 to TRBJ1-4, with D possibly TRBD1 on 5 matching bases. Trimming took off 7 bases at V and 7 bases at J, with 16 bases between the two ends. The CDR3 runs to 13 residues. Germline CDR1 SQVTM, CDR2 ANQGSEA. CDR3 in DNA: TGCAGCGCCTTGACAGCTTCGACTGAAAAACTGTTTTTT. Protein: CSALTASTEKLFF. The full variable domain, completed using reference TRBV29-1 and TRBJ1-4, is SAVISQKPSRDICQRGTSLTIQCQVDSQVTMMFWYRQQPGQSLTLIATANQGSEATYESGFVIDKFPISRPNLTFSTLTVSNMSPEDSSIYLCSALTASTEKLFFGSGTQLSVL.

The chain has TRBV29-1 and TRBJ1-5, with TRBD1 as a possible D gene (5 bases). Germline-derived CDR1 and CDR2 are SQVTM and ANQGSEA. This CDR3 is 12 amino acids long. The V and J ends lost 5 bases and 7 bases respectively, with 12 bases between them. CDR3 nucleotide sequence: TGCAGCGTTAAAATCAGGGACCAGCCCCAGCATTTT. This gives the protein CSVKIRDQPQHF.